The 26 T cell receptor beta chains below come from one sample, sequenced in a study of cytomegalovirus exposure and HLA in healthy donors (dated by TCRdb to 2015 to 2018). Library preparation was by the immunoSEQ multiplex PCR assay. A mixture of 60 forward primers for TCR Vbeta segments and 13 reverse primers for TCR Jbeta segments was used in the multiplex PCR. Held by TCRdb, this immuneACCESS table contains in-frame sequences only and omits some clones. Under half of the omission traces to an unresolved V gene where checked; the cause of the rest is unknown. This sample has 150,000 to 180,000 clones in its table, and around 81% of those were observed once. Roughly 5.5% of the sample lies in the top ten. The sample comprised PBMCs. The receptor source for this set is a woman in her thirties or forties in good health and CMV-seropositive.

This clone has only one observation. This chain joins TRBV27 and TRBJ1-4; D is possibly TRBD1 (5 bases). V shed 2 bases and J shed 0 bases, with 7 bases lying between them. Germline lookup yields CDR1 MNHEY and CDR2 SMNVEV (reference sequence). The CDR3 sequence is 15 residues long. The CDR3 DNA follows: TGTGCCAGCAGTTTAGACAGCGCAACTAATGAAAAACTGTTTTTT. Protein product: CASSLDSATNEKLFF.

The chain's CDR3 is CASSLGGTGTLSGANVLTF. In DNA, the CDR3 is TGTGCCAGCAGCTTAGGAGGGACAGGGACTCTCTCTGGGGCCAACGTCCTGACTTTC. This chain connects TRBV11-3 to TRBJ2-6; 9 bases align to TRBD1. Germline trimming cut 1 base from V and 0 bases from J; bases unmatched to any gene: 7. The germline CDR1 and CDR2 sequences are SGHNT and YENEEA. The CDR3 is 19 residues long.

The chain uses TRBV5-5 and TRBJ2-1; the D gene is possibly TRBD1 (6 bases). V gave up 2 bases and J gave up 2 bases, with 14 bases separating them. This CDR3 has 16 residues. The germline gives CDR1 SGHKS, CDR2 YYEKEE (reference sequence). The CDR3 sequence is CASSFDPGHPYNEQFF. The DNA for the CDR3 is TGTGCCAGCAGCTTCGATCCGGGACACCCCTACAATGAGCAGTTCTTC.

This chain joins TRBV28 and TRBJ1-5; D not resolved. Germline assignment: CDR1 MDHEN and CDR2 SYDVKM. The CDR3 loop spans 15 amino acids. With 6 bases removed from V and 5 bases from J, the gap between germline ends came to 17 bases. CDR3 sequence (DNA): TGTGCCAGCAGGCCAGGCCAGATCCCCCATCAGCCCCAGCATTTT. Translation: CASRPGQIPHQPQHF.

This clone showed up just once. CDR3 amino acids: CASSWREGDEQFF. The CDR3 coding sequence is TGTGCCAGCAGTTGGCGGGAGGGGGATGAGCAGTTCTTC. J is TRBJ2-1 and V is TRBV27; 9 bases line up with TRBD2. Trimming took 4 bases from V and 8 from J; bases not matched to a gene: 3. Germline assignment: CDR1 MNHEY and CDR2 SMNVEV (reference sequence). This CDR3 has 13 residues.

This chain links TRBV5-1 with TRBJ2-7; 8 bases are shared with TRBD1. After removal of 4 bases from V and 5 bases from J, the junction contained 8 bases not matched to a gene. CDR1 is SGHRS and CDR2 is YFSETQ in the germline V gene. This CDR3 comprises 14 residues. DNA of the CDR3: TGCGCCAGCAGCCGAATCCAGGGGGCAAACGAGCAGTACTTC. Protein product: CASSRIQGANEQYF.

The chain recombines TRBV19 with TRBJ2-2; 10 bases are a match to TRBD2. The trim removed 6 bases at V and 1 base at J, leaving 5 bases unmatched. Germline V gene data show CDR1 as LNHDA and CDR2 as SQIVND (reference sequence). The CDR3 runs to 16 residues. CDR3 nucleotides: TGTGCCAGTAGCCTATGGACTAGCGGGAACACCGGGGAGCTGTTTTTT. Translation gives CASSLWTSGNTGELFF.

The genes are TRBV25-1 and TRBJ1-6; 7 bases agree with TRBD1. The CDR3 loop spans 13 amino acids. CDR1 and CDR2 (germline): MGHDK, SYGVNS. Trimming removed 6 bases from V and 6 bases from J; junction bases left unmatched: 2. The CDR3 sequence: CASSGTANSPLHF. The DNA for the CDR3 is TGTGCCAGCAGCGGGACAGCTAATTCACCCCTCCACTTT.

The rearrangement joins TRBV30 to TRBJ2-7; 8 bases line up with TRBD2. The CDR3 is 13 residues long. V dropped 3 bases and J dropped 2; count of bases not matched to a gene: 3. The germline V gene has CDR1 GTSNPN and CDR2 SVGIG (reference sequence). CDR3 protein: CAWRERGTYEQYF. In nucleotides, the CDR3 is TGTGCCTGGAGGGAGCGGGGGACCTACGAGCAGTACTTC.

J is TRBJ1-1 and V is TRBV6-1, with 9 nucleotides matching TRBD1. The CDR3 runs 14 residues. The trim removed 5 bases at V and 6 bases at J, leaving 7 bases unmatched. Germline CDR1 and CDR2: MNHNS and SASEGT. The CDR3 DNA reads as TGTGCCAGCAGTCTAGGGACAGGGTACGCTGAAGCTTTCTTT. This gives the protein CASSLGTGYAEAFF.

This rearrangement joins TRBV11-2 to TRBJ2-7; TRBD2 aligns across 7 bases. Germline V gives CDR1 SGHAT, CDR2 FQNNGV. This CDR3 has 15 amino acids. The J segment lost 0 bases and the V segment lost 3 bases, leaving 5 bases of the junction unmatched. The CDR3: CASSFGGGSSYEQYF. CDR3 bases: TGTGCCAGCAGCTTCGGCGGGGGAAGCTCCTACGAGCAGTACTTC.

This chain joins TRBV11-2 and TRBJ2-1, with 8 bases fitting TRBD2. Germline CDR1 SGHAT, CDR2 FQNNGV. Trimming removed 0 bases from V and 6 bases from J; junction bases left unmatched: 7. This CDR3 contains 16 residues. The DNA of the CDR3 is TGTGCCAGCAGCTTAGATGTCGGGAGGGCTCTCAATGAGCAGTTCTTC. Encoded protein: CASSLDVGRALNEQFF.

This rearrangement joins TRBV19 to TRBJ2-2; D gene uncertain. This CDR3 is 14 amino acids long. The V and J ends lost 5 bases and 1 base respectively, with 8 bases between them. Germline assignment: CDR1 LNHDA and CDR2 SQIVND (reference sequence). CDR3 in DNA: TGTGCCAGTAGTGCGGCACGGAACACCGGGGAGCTGTTTTTT. It yields the protein CASSAARNTGELFF.

In this sample, this clone turned up a few times. The genes are TRBV10-2 and TRBJ2-2; TRBD1 might be the D (5 bases). V was trimmed by 7 bases and J by 6 bases, leaving 12 bases between them. CDR3 size: 13 residues. The V gene's germline CDR1 is WSHSY and CDR2 SAAADI. CDR3 DNA: TGCGCCAGCACCACAGCCAGGGCCGGGGAGCTGTTTTTT. This translates into CASTTARAGELFF.

This rearrangement joins TRBV7-9 to TRBJ2-1, with D hard to call. Germline CDR1 SEHNR, CDR2 FQNEAQ (reference sequence). Trimming left V 5 bases short and J 8 bases short, with 16 bases between. This CDR3 comprises 14 residues. CDR3 sequence: CASSRIRDGDEQFF. CDR3 in DNA: TGTGCCAGCAGCCGGATTCGAGACGGAGATGAGCAGTTCTTC.

Here the CDR3 reads CASSYGTGGNYGYTF. The CDR3 DNA reads as TGTGCCAGCAGTTATGGGACAGGGGGCAACTATGGCTACACCTTC. V is TRBV6-5 and J is TRBJ1-2; TRBD1 matches 12 bases. CDR3 length: 15 residues. Germline CDR1 reads MNHEY; CDR2 reads SVGAGI. The V segment lost 3 bases and the J segment 2 bases; nucleotides outside the gene matches: 1.

The chain carries TRBV6-6 and TRBJ2-1, with 7 bases that match TRBD2. V lost 6 bases and J lost 3; bases outside the gene matches: 8. This CDR3 comprises 15 residues. Germline V gene sequence: CDR1 MNHNY, CDR2 SVGAGI (reference sequence). CDR3 sequence reads: CASSPAAGVYNEQFF. The CDR3 DNA follows: TGTGCCAGCAGCCCCGCTGCGGGAGTCTACAATGAGCAGTTCTTC.

This clone was counted only a few times. The chain combines TRBV7-9 with TRBJ2-1; perhaps TRBD2 as D (5 bases). The V end lost 3 bases, the J end lost 7 bases, and 16 bases lay between the germline ends. The CDR3 consists of 15 residues. From germline, CDR1 is SEHNR and CDR2 FQNEAQ (reference sequence). The DNA for the CDR3 is TGTGCCAGCAGCTTGCCCGGACTGGGAAAGAATGAGCAGTTCTTC. Encoded protein: CASSLPGLGKNEQFF.

This chain connects TRBV27 to TRBJ2-1, with TRBD2 matching 14 bases. The CDR3 is 17 amino acids. Per germline, CDR1 MNHEY and CDR2 SMNVEV (reference sequence). V was pared by 5 bases and J by 7 bases, with 10 bases of the junction left unmatched. The CDR3 DNA reads TGTGCCAGCAGTAGTCCGGGACTAGCGGGAGTAATGAATGAGCAGTTCTTC. This codes for CASSSPGLAGVMNEQFF.

The CDR3 region is CATRLAGGYEQYF. The CDR3 DNA reads as TGCGCCACCCGACTAGCGGGAGGCTACGAGCAGTACTTC. The chain carries TRBV5-1 and TRBJ2-5; 13 bases map to TRBD2. The J call could be wrong; TRBJ2-7 is a better fit for the DNA end. Germline lookup yields CDR1 SGHRS and CDR2 YFSETQ. The CDR3 contains 13 residues.

The rearrangement links TRBV7-9 to TRBJ2-7; the match to TRBD1 covers 9 bases. This CDR3 region has 14 residues. The V segment lost 5 bases and the J segment 3 bases; nucleotides outside the gene matches: 5. CDR1 is SEHNR and CDR2 is FQNEAQ in the germline V gene (reference sequence). The CDR3 spells CASSPGQGIYEQYF. The CDR3 nucleotides read TGTGCCAGCAGCCCAGGACAGGGGATCTACGAGCAGTACTTC.

V usage is TRBV7-8 and J usage is TRBJ2-3; D is perhaps TRBD2 (6 bases). CDR3 length: 18 amino acids. V lost 4 bases and J lost 2, with 22 bases in between. CDR1 is SGHVS and CDR2 is FQNEAQ in the germline V gene. CDR3 in DNA: TGTGCCAGCAGCTCAGGTTCTTTGGGGCGGGGAGACACAGATACGCAGTATTTT. Translated, it gives CASSSGSLGRGDTDTQYF.

This clone was seen a single time. Distinct nucleotide sequences in the sample also encode this CDR3. The chain recombines TRBV2 with TRBJ2-7; D gene uncertain. CDR3 length: 12 residues. V shed 2 bases and J shed 3 bases, with 5 bases lying between them. Looked up from germline, CDR1 is SNHLY and CDR2 is FYNNEI. The CDR3 here is CASSESSYEQYF. The CDR3 DNA reads as TGTGCCAGCAGTGAATCTAGCTACGAGCAGTACTTC.

The CDR3 nucleotides are TGTGCCAGCTCACCATATGATGGCGGCCCCTACGAGCAGTACTTC. This translates into CASSPYDGGPYEQYF. The chain is built from TRBV18 and TRBJ2-7; D uncertain. V was pared by 2 bases and J by 2 bases, with 13 bases between. The germline V gene encodes CDR1 KGHSH and CDR2 LQKENI. The CDR3 extends over 15 amino acids.

The chain carries TRBV5-1 and TRBJ2-3; the D gene is possibly TRBD2 (6 bases). Trimming pared 2 bases from V and 4 bases from J, leaving 11 bases between. This CDR3 has 14 residues. Germline-derived CDR1 and CDR2 are SGHRS and YFSETQ. CDR3 DNA: TGCGCCAGCAGCTTAGAGGGAGGATCAGATACGCAGTATTTT. It is translated as CASSLEGGSDTQYF.

This rearrangement joins TRBV7-6 to TRBJ1-5, with 10 bases identical to TRBD1. Unmatched junction bases numbered 3, after V lost 5 bases and J lost 5 bases. CDR1 SGHVS and CDR2 FNYEAQ come from the germline V gene. This CDR3 contains 14 residues. This CDR3 is CASSETGGHQPQHF. The CDR3, as DNA: TGTGCCAGCAGCGAGACAGGGGGCCATCAGCCCCAGCATTTT.